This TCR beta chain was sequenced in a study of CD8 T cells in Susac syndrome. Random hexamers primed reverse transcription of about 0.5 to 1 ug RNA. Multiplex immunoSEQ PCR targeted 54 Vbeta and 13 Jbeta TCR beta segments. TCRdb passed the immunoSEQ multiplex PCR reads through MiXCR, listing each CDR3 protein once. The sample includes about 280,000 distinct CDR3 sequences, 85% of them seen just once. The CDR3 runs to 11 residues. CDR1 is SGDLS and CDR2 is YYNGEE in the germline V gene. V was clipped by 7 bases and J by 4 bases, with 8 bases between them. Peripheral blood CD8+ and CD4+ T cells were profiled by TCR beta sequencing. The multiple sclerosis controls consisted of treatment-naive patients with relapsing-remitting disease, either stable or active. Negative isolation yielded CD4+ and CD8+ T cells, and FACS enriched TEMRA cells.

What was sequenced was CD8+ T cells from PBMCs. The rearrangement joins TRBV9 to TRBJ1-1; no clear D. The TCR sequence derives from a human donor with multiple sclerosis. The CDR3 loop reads CASASGTEAFF. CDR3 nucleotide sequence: TGTGCCAGCGCTTCAGGCACTGAAGCTTTCTTT. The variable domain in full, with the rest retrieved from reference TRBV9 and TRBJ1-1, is DSGVTQTPKHLITATGQRVTLRCSPRSGDLSVYWYQQSLDQGLQFLIQYYNGEERAKGNILERFSAQQFPDLHSELNLSSLELGDSALYFCASASGTEAFFGQGTRLTVV.